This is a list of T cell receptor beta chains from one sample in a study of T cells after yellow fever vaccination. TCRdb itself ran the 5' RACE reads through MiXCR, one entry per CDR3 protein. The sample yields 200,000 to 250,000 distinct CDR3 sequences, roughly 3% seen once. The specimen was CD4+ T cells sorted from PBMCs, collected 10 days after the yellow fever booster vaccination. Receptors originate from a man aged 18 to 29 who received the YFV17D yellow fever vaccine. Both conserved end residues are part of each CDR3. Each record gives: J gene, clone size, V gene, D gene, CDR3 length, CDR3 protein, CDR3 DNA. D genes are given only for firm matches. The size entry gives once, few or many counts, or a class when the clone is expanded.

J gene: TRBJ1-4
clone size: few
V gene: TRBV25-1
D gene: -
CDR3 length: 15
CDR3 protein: CASSELGGAGEKLFF
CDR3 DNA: TGTGCCAGCAGTGAATTAGGGGGGGCAGGTGAAAAACTGTTTTTT

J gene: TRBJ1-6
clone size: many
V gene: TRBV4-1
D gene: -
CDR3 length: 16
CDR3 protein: CASSQEVQAVLIPLHF
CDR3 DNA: TGCGCCAGCAGCCAAGAGGTACAGGCGGTTCTAATCCCCCTCCACTTT

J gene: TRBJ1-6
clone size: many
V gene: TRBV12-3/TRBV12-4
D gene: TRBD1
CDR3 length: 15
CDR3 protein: CASGDRGSNNSPLHF
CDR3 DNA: TGTGCCAGCGGAGACAGGGGATCAAATAATTCACCCCTCCACTTT

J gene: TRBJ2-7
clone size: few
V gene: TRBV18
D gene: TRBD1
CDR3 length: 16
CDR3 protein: CASSATTGLGSYEQYF
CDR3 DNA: TGTGCCAGCTCAGCTACGACAGGGCTTGGTTCCTACGAGCAGTACTTC

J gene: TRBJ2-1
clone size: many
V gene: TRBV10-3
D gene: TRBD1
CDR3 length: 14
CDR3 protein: CAVNRGVDYNEQFF
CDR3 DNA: TGTGCCGTCAACAGGGGCGTGGACTACAATGAGCAGTTCTTC

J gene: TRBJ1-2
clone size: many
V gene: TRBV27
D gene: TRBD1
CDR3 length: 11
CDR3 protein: CAREGQDGYTF
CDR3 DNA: TGTGCCAGGGAGGGACAGGACGGCTACACCTTC

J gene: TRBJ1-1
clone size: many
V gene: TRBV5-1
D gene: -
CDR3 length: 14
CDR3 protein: CASSWGPLKTEAFF
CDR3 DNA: TGCGCCAGCAGCTGGGGTCCCCTGAAAACTGAAGCTTTCTTT

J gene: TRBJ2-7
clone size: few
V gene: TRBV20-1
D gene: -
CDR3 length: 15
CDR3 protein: CSASQQRSSSYEQYF
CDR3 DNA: TGCAGTGCTAGTCAACAGCGTTCGAGCTCCTACGAGCAGTACTTC

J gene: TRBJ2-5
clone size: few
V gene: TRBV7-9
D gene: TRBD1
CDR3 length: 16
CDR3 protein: CASSLRRTGGQETQYF
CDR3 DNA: TGTGCCAGCAGTTTGCGCCGGACAGGGGGCCAGGAGACCCAGTACTTC

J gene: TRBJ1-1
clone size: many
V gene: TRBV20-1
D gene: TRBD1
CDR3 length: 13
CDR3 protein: CSLRRQGRTEAFF
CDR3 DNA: TGCAGCCTAAGAAGACAGGGGCGGACTGAAGCTTTCTTT